One and the same sample provided the 10 T cell receptor beta chains below, sequenced in a study of blood T cell repertoires in COVID-19. Repertoires were generated with immunoSEQ multiplex PCR, while TCRdb's copy carries only in-frame clones and drops some. Of 150,000 to 200,000 clones in the sample, approximately 86% were seen once. Sequencing was done on a sample of peripheral blood. All receptors come from a man between 60 and 70 years old with acute or convalescent COVID-19.

This clone was detected a few times. The rearrangement uses TRBV4-2 and TRBJ1-2; TRBD1 might be the D (5 bases). There are 16 residues in the CDR3. CDR1 and CDR2 from the germline V gene are LGHNA and YNFKEQ. Trimming cost V 0 bases and J 3 bases, with 14 bases left between them. As DNA, the CDR3 is TGTGCCAGCAGCCAAGATGGCGGGGGAGGGGACTATGGCTACACCTTC. As protein: CASSQDGGGGDYGYTF.

This chain joins TRBV6-5 and TRBJ1-2; a weak D match, TRBD1 (6 bases). The germline V gene encodes CDR1 MNHEY and CDR2 SVGAGI. V was pared by 5 bases and J by 6 bases, with 13 bases between. The CDR3 length is 13 residues. In nucleotides, the CDR3 is TGTGCCAGCAGTAACAGGGTCATCCATGGCTACACCTTC. Its translation is CASSNRVIHGYTF.

The chain employs TRBV5-1 and TRBJ1-2; tentatively, D is TRBD1 (6 bases). This CDR3 has 14 amino acids. In germline, CDR1 is SGHRS, CDR2 YFSETQ. Trimming removed 3 bases from V and 8 bases from J, with 17 bases in between. CDR3 in DNA: TGCGCCAGCAGCTACGGACAGCCTGGCTGGGGCTACACCTTC. Protein sequence: CASSYGQPGWGYTF.

The V and J genes are TRBV6-2 or TRBV6-3 and TRBJ1-5; D not certain. The CDR3 spans 17 residues. Germline CDR1 reads MNHEY; CDR2 reads SVGEGT. Trimming pared 5 bases from V and 0 bases from J, leaving 17 bases between. In DNA, the CDR3 is TGTGCCAGCAGTGGGAGTATGGGGAGCGGTAGCAATCAGCCCCAGCATTTT. It codes for CASSGSMGSGSNQPQHF.

The chain is built from TRBV7-2 and TRBJ1-6, with D perhaps matching TRBD1 (5 bases). Trimming stripped 4 bases from V and 14 bases from J, with 18 bases between. Germline V gives CDR1 SGHTA, CDR2 FQGNSA. The CDR3 loop spans 14 amino acids. CDR3 amino acids: CASSSGGVGVSLHF. For the CDR3, the DNA is TGTGCCAGCAGCTCCGGGGGGGTCGGAGTCTCCCTCCACTTT.

The chain carries TRBV5-8 and TRBJ2-1, with TRBD1 matching 7 bases. CDR1 is SGHTS, CDR2 YDEGEE, per germline. J lost 5 bases, V lost 4 bases, and 15 bases had no gene match. The CDR3 consists of 17 residues. CDR3 region: CASSLDRVERGDNEQFF. The CDR3 DNA reads as TGTGCCAGCAGCCTCGACAGGGTCGAGAGGGGCGACAATGAGCAGTTCTTC.

The chain is built from TRBV19 and TRBJ2-2, with D possibly matching TRBD2 (5 bases). Trimming removed 3 bases at V and 6 bases at J, with 14 bases between. Germline assignment: CDR1 LNHDA and CDR2 SQIVND (reference sequence). This CDR3 has 15 residues. In nucleotides, the CDR3 is TGTGCCAGTAGTATCATACGGGGAACGGCCGGGGAGCTGTTTTTT. It specifies CASSIIRGTAGELFF. The variable domain in full, completed from reference TRBV19 and TRBJ2-2, reads DGGITQSPKYLFRKEGQNVTLSCEQNLNHDAMYWYRQDPGQGLRLIYYSQIVNDFQKGDIAEGYSVSREKKESFPLTVTSAQKNPTAFYLCASSIIRGTAGELFFGEGSRLTVL.

This clone was counted between two and nine times. The chain employs TRBV28 and TRBJ2-5, with D perhaps matching TRBD2 (6 bases). Germline V gene data show CDR1 as MDHEN and CDR2 as SYDVKM. V lost 5 bases and J 7 bases, leaving 17 bases between the germline ends. This CDR3 region has 14 residues. For the CDR3, the DNA is TGTGCCAGCAGTCGGGGGATAGCGGCAAGGACCCAGTACTTC. This translates into CASSRGIAARTQYF.

The chain couples TRBV19 to TRBJ2-1, with 10 bases that match TRBD1. The CDR3 consists of 13 residues. V shed 6 bases and J 8 bases; nucleotides not matched to a gene: 4. The germline CDR1 and CDR2 sequences are LNHDA and SQIVND (reference sequence). CDR3 coding DNA: TGTGCCAGTAGGCGACAGGGGGCAGATGAGCAGTTCTTC. The encoded protein is CASRRQGADEQFF.

The chain joins TRBV5-1 to TRBJ2-7; 7 bases map to TRBD1. This CDR3 contains 16 residues. Germline assignment: CDR1 SGHRS and CDR2 YFSETQ. Trimming cost V 0 bases and J 3 bases; bases outside gene matches: 9. The CDR3 DNA is TGCGCCAGCAGCTTGGCCACGACAGGGAAATTCTACGAGCAGTACTTC. As protein: CASSLATTGKFYEQYF.